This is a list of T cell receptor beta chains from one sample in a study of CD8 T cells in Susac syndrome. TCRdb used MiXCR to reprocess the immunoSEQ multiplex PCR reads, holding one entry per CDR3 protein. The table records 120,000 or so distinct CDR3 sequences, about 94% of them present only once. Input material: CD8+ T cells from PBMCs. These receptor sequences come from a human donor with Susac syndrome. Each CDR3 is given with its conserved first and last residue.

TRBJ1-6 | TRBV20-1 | CSARWQPLSYNSPLHF
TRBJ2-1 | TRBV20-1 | CSARRTTYHNEQFF
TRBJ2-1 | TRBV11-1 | CASSPRDRPDYNEQFF
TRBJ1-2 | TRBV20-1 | CSAKGSFTRGYTF
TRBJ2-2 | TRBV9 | CASSTTTGELFF
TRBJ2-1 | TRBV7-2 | CASSAGLAGRGDEQFF
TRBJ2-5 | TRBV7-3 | CASSYLGGGAETQYF
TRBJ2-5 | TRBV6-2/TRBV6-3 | CASSYDYQETQYF
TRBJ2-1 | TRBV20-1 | CSVSYEVPYNEQFF
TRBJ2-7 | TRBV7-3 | CASSPQGGSYEQYF
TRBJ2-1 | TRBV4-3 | CASSHGGTYNEQFF
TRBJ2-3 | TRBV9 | CASSVGGSTQDTQYF
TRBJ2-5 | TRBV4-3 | CASSQDIRKTQYF
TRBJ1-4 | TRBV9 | CASSSGTGSEKLFF
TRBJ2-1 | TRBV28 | CASSSGTRDVDEQFF
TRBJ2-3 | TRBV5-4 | CASSSRAGGTDTQYF
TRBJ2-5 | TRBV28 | CASSFEGAETQYF
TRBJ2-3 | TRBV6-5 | CASSYSWGGLTDTQYF
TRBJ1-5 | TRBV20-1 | CSAKPEGSSQPQHF
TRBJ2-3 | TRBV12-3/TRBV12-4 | CASSLRAGGITDTQYF
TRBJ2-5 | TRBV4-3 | CASSQDPGTQETQYF
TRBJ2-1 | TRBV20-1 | CSARDPSIERVRVSYNEQFF
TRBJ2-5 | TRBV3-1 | CASSQDPGLAGRPGETQYF
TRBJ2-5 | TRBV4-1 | CASSQGGEEETQYF
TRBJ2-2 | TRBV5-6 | CASSLDRAYTGELFF
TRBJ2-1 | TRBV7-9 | CASSYGTSGQPTYNEQFF
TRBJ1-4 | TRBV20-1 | CSVGPTNEKLFF
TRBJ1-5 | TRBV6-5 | CASSPNPNQPQHF
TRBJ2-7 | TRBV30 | CAWSVMKGLEQYF
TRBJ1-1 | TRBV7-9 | CASSHTGGSEAFF
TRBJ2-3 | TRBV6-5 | CASSSVPPLTGGTDTQYF
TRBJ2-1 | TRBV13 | CASSSGLAGNNEQFF
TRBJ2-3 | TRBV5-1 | CASSLASPTDTQYF